Given below is one TCR beta chain in context. Antigen: not known. Clones were read by immunoSEQ multiplex PCR, and TCRdb kept only the in-frame ones, dropping some. The profile covers about 5,900 clones, with roughly four fifths appearing a single time and approximately 3% taken by the ten largest. This entry comes from a study of T cells after posttransplantation cyclophosphamide. Study-wide results and caveats: Recipient CMV seropositivity and CMV reactivation strongly tracked TRB clonality. Later blood repertoires were often dominated by clones from the donor CD8+ memory compartment.

Germline loops: CDR1 SGHRS, CDR2 YFSETQ. The CDR3 is 15 residues long. The J segment lost 4 bases and the V segment lost 3 bases, leaving 7 bases of the junction unmatched. A marrow graft followed busulfan-fludarabine conditioning, with cyclophosphamide on days +3 and +4. The material was CD4+ T cells sorted from blood, obtained roughly 340 days after allogeneic stem cell transplant with posttransplant cyclophosphamide. The source of this sequence is a male patient in his fifties who received an allogeneic stem cell transplant from a related donor and was CMV-positive. Some T cells here may be from the graft donor. The chain joins TRBV5-1 to TRBJ1-5; TRBD1 matches at 7 bases. For the CDR3, the DNA is TGCGCCAGCAGCTCTGGGACAGCGGATAATCAGCCCCAGCATTTT. Amino acid sequence: CASSSGTADNQPQHF.